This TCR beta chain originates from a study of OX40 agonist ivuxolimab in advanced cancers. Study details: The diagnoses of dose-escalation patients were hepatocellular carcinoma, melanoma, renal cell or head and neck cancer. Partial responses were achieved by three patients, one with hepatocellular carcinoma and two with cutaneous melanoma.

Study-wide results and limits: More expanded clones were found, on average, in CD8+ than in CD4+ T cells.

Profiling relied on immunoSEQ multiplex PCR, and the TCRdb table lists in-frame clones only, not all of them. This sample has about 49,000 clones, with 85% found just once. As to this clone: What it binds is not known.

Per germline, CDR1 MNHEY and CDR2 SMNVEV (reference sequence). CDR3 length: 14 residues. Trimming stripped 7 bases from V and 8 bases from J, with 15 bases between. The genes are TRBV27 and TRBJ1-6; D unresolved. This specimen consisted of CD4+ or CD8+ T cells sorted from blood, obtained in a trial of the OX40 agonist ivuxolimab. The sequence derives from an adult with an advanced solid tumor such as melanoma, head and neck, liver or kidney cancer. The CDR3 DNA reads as TGTGCCAGCACTCCTCTACCCCCGCATTCACCCCTCCACTTT. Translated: CASTPLPPHSPLHF.